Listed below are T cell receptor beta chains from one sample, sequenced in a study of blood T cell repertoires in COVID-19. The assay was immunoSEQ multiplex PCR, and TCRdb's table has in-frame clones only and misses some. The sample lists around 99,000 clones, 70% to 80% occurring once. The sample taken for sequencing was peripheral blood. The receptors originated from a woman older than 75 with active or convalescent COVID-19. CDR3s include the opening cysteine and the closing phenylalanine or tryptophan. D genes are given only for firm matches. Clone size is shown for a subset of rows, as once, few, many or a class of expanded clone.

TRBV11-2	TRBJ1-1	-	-	CASSLTQGNTEAFF	TGTGCCAGCAGCTTAACCCAGGGGAACACTGAAGCTTTCTTT
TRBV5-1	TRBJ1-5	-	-	CASSLDGWLNQPQHF	TGCGCCAGCAGCTTGGACGGGTGGCTCAATCAGCCCCAGCATTTT
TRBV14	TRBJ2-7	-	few	CASSQDPTGLAEQYF	TGTGCCAGCAGCCAAGACCCAACAGGGTTGGCCGAGCAGTACTTC
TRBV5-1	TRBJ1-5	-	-	CASSLDSYSNQPQHF	TGCGCCAGCAGCTTGGACAGTTATAGCAATCAGCCCCAGCATTTT
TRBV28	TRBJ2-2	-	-	CASSFGGGKAGELFF	TGTGCCAGCAGTTTCGGGGGAGGAAAGGCCGGGGAGCTGTTTTTT
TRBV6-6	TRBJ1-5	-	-	CASSYSGSNQPQHF	TGTGCCAGCAGTTACTCCGGTAGCAATCAGCCCCAGCATTTT
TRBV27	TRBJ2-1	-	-	CASSSPQGGAEQFF	TGTGCCAGCAGTTCCCCACAGGGAGGGGCTGAGCAGTTCTTC
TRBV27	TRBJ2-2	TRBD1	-	CASSLESRGQGLTGELFF	TGTGCCAGCAGTTTAGAAAGTAGAGGACAGGGCCTGACCGGGGAGCTGTTTTTT
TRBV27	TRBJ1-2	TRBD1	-	CASRQTGVGYGYTF	TGTGCCAGCAGACAGACAGGGGTCGGCTATGGCTACACCTTC
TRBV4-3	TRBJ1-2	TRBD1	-	CASSQARTGLGGYTF	TGCGCCAGCAGCCAAGCCCGGACAGGTTTGGGCGGCTACACCTTC
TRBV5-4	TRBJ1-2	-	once	CASSFGEAGGYTF	TGCGCCAGCAGCTTCGGGGAGGCGGGAGGCTACACCTTC
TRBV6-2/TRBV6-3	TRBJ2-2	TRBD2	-	CASSYSLSGSPSGVLFF	TGTGCCAGCAGTTACTCGCTTAGCGGGAGCCCCTCGGGTGTGCTGTTTTTT